Presented here are 11 T cell receptor beta chains from one specimen sequenced in a study of blood T cell repertoires in COVID-19. Clones were sequenced by immunoSEQ multiplex PCR, and TCRdb holds only the in-frame ones, with some missing. The data hold 30,000 to 35,000 clones, with roughly four fifths observed a single time. Sequences were obtained from peripheral blood. These receptors all come from a man older than 75 with active or convalescent COVID-19.

CDR3 sequence reads: CASSEGQSNNQPQHF. CDR3 in DNA: TGTGCCAGCAGTGAAGGACAGTCGAACAATCAGCCCCAGCATTTT. The gene calls are TRBV2 and TRBJ1-5; weak D call: TRBD1 (5 bases). Trimming cost V 1 base and J 3 bases, with 10 bases left between them. From germline, CDR1 is SNHLY and CDR2 FYNNEI. The CDR3 extends over 15 amino acids.

The genes are TRBV28 and TRBJ1-3; D is uncertain. The CDR3 runs to 14 residues. V gave up 8 bases and J gave up 0 bases, with 11 bases separating them. Germline V gene data show CDR1 as MDHEN and CDR2 as SYDVKM. The CDR3, as DNA: TGTGCCAGCGGGAGGTTGAGCTCTGGAAACACCATATATTTT. Residues: CASGRLSSGNTIYF.

The genes are TRBV28 and TRBJ1-6; no definite D call. In germline, CDR1 is MDHEN, CDR2 SYDVKM. V shed 5 bases and J shed 12 bases, with 14 bases lying between them. This CDR3 is built from 13 residues. The CDR3 bases are TGTGCCAGCAGTCCCCCTGAGTTTAGACCCCTCCACTTT. This encodes CASSPPEFRPLHF.

The chain recombines TRBV21-1 with TRBJ1-6; the tabulated D call, TRBD1, remains unverified against the DNA. TRBV21-1 counts as a pseudogene. The CDR3 is 15 residues long. CDR3 in DNA: TGTGCCAGCAGCATAGGACAGGGGAAGAATTCACCCCTCCACTTT. As protein: CASSIGQGKNSPLHF.

The V call is TRBV30, the J call TRBJ2-7; 9 nucleotides match TRBD1. V shed 2 bases and J 8 bases; nucleotides not matched to a gene: 10. CDR3 size: 14 residues. Germline values: CDR1 GTSNPN, CDR2 SVGIG (reference sequence). The CDR3 DNA follows: TGTGCCTGGAGTTCCACGGGACAGGGACAGAAGCAGTACTTC. This encodes CAWSSTGQGQKQYF.

CDR3 nucleotide sequence: TGCGCCAGCAGCCAAGACACACAGGGGATTGGGAATGAGCAGTTCTTC. Its translation is CASSQDTQGIGNEQFF. The V gene is TRBV4-1, the J gene TRBJ2-1; 7 bases fit TRBD1. Germline lookup yields CDR1 MGHRA and CDR2 YSYEKL. J was trimmed by 7 bases and V by 0 bases; bases with no gene match: 9. The CDR3 length is 16 residues.

This chain uses TRBV7-3 with TRBJ1-1; D might be TRBD1 (5 bases). Germline V gene sequence: CDR1 SGHTA, CDR2 FQGTGA. This CDR3 spans 14 amino acids. Deletions cut 5 bases from V and 2 bases from J, with 12 bases between. The CDR3 region is CASSPRGGNTEAFF. The CDR3, as DNA: TGTGCCAGCAGCCCTCGGGGGGGAAACACTGAAGCTTTCTTT.

The V gene is TRBV27, the J gene TRBJ2-1; 11 bases are a match to TRBD2. From germline, CDR1 is MNHEY and CDR2 SMNVEV (reference sequence). This CDR3 comprises 15 residues. Losses at the gene ends were 0 bases for V and 10 bases for J; bases not matched to a gene: 5. The CDR3 reads CASSLSGGLADEQFF. The CDR3 region has the DNA TGTGCCAGCAGTTTATCGGGGGGACTAGCGGACGAGCAGTTCTTC.

The chain combines TRBV30 with TRBJ1-5; perhaps TRBD1 as D (6 bases). V lost 2 bases, J lost 2 bases, and 10 bases lay in between. The CDR3 is made up of 14 amino acids. Per the germline V gene, CDR1 is GTSNPN and CDR2 is SVGIG (reference sequence). CDR3 residues: CAWSWSGGNQPQHF. CDR3 nucleotides: TGTGCCTGGAGTTGGTCAGGGGGCAATCAGCCCCAGCATTTT.

V usage is TRBV10-1 and J usage is TRBJ2-1, with D maybe TRBD2 (7 bases). CDR3 length: 16 amino acids. Germline V gene data show CDR1 as WNHNN and CDR2 as SYGVQD (reference sequence). Deletions cut 4 bases from V and 5 bases from J, with 18 bases between. The CDR3 is CASSAPGTGGNNEQFF. In DNA, the CDR3 is TGCGCCAGCAGTGCCCCGGGGACGGGGGGCAACAATGAGCAGTTCTTC.

This chain links TRBV6-4 with TRBJ2-7, with D maybe TRBD2 (6 bases). V lost 4 bases and J lost 2, with 12 bases in between. CDR1 and CDR2 (germline): MRHNA, SNTAGT. The CDR3 loop spans 14 amino acids. CDR3 in amino acids: CASSGASVPYEQYF. In nucleotides, the CDR3 is TGTGCCAGCAGTGGTGCTAGCGTACCCTACGAGCAGTACTTC.